This is a list of T cell receptor beta chains from one sample in a study of T cell changes during pregnancy in multiple sclerosis. TCRdb keeps only in-frame clones here, not all; method: immunoSEQ multiplex PCR. The repertoire holds approximately 34,000 clones, with 92% as singletons. Here the sequenced sample was CD4+ T cells from peripheral blood mononuclear cells, taken after pregnancy. The receptors here all came from a female donor with multiple sclerosis, enrolled in a pregnancy study. The CDR3 runs from the conserved cysteine through the conserved F or W. A D gene is named only where the DNA matches it firmly. Rows give clone size only sometimes, using once, few, many, or a class for an expanded clone.

j_call: TRBJ2-7
clone_size: few
d_call: TRBD1
v_call: TRBV7-9
cdr3_aa: CASSSTGAGYEQYF
cdr3_nt: TGTGCCAGCAGCTCGACAGGGGCAGGCTACGAGCAGTACTTC

j_call: TRBJ2-7
clone_size: .
d_call: TRBD2
v_call: TRBV2
cdr3_aa: CASRTSGLSYEQYF
cdr3_nt: TGTGCCAGCAGGACTAGCGGTCTTTCCTACGAGCAGTACTTC

j_call: TRBJ2-3
clone_size: .
d_call: .
v_call: TRBV9
cdr3_aa: CASSVGGADTQYF
cdr3_nt: TGTGCCAGCAGCGTAGGGGGGGCAGATACGCAGTATTTT

j_call: TRBJ2-2
clone_size: .
d_call: .
v_call: TRBV18
cdr3_aa: CASSSGQNTGELFF
cdr3_nt: TGTGCCAGCTCCTCGGGACAGAACACCGGGGAGCTGTTTTTT

j_call: TRBJ2-3
clone_size: .
d_call: .
v_call: TRBV19
cdr3_aa: CASSRPSGTDTQYF
cdr3_nt: TGTGCCAGTAGTCGTCCTAGCGGCACAGATACGCAGTATTTT

j_call: TRBJ2-2
clone_size: .
d_call: TRBD1
v_call: TRBV5-1
cdr3_aa: CASSLRGGEDGELFF
cdr3_nt: TGCGCCAGCAGCTTGAGAGGGGGCGAAGACGGGGAGCTGTTTTTT

j_call: TRBJ2-3
clone_size: .
d_call: TRBD2
v_call: TRBV28
cdr3_aa: CASSSVAGGRADTQYF
cdr3_nt: TGTGCCAGCAGTTCTGTAGCGGGAGGACGGGCAGATACGCAGTATTTT

j_call: TRBJ2-1
clone_size: .
d_call: TRBD1
v_call: TRBV19
cdr3_aa: CASIAGAGGSYNEQFF
cdr3_nt: TGTGCCAGCATCGCAGGGGCAGGGGGATCCTACAATGAGCAGTTCTTC

j_call: TRBJ1-3
clone_size: .
d_call: .
v_call: TRBV11-2
cdr3_aa: CASREQSSGNTIYF
cdr3_nt: TGTGCCAGCAGGGAGCAGAGCTCTGGAAACACCATATATTTT

j_call: TRBJ2-1
clone_size: once
d_call: .
v_call: TRBV5-1
cdr3_aa: CASSLANGTYYNEQFF
cdr3_nt: TGCGCCAGCAGCTTGGCCAACGGGACTTACTACAATGAGCAGTTCTTC

j_call: TRBJ1-5
clone_size: once
d_call: TRBD1
v_call: TRBV10-3
cdr3_aa: CAIRADRGGNQPQHF
cdr3_nt: TGTGCCATCAGAGCGGACAGGGGAGGCAATCAGCCCCAGCATTTT

j_call: TRBJ2-7
clone_size: once
d_call: .
v_call: TRBV7-2
cdr3_aa: CASRGGSYEQYF
cdr3_nt: TGTGCCAGCAGGGGGGGCTCCTACGAGCAGTACTTC

j_call: TRBJ2-5
clone_size: .
d_call: .
v_call: TRBV6-1
cdr3_aa: CASIKRGMPETQYF
cdr3_nt: TGTGCCAGCATCAAGAGGGGGATGCCAGAGACCCAGTACTTC

j_call: TRBJ2-7
clone_size: .
d_call: .
v_call: TRBV28
cdr3_aa: CASSLQGYEQYF
cdr3_nt: TGTGCCAGCAGTCTACAGGGATACGAGCAGTACTTC

j_call: TRBJ2-1
clone_size: once
d_call: TRBD2
v_call: TRBV6-5
cdr3_aa: CASSRRLAGVDEQFF
cdr3_nt: TGTGCCAGCAGTCGCCGACTAGCGGGGGTTGATGAGCAGTTCTTC

j_call: TRBJ1-4
clone_size: .
d_call: TRBD1
v_call: TRBV19
cdr3_aa: CASSSWDRGPEEKLFF
cdr3_nt: TGTGCCAGTAGTTCTTGGGACAGGGGGCCGGAGGAAAAACTGTTTTTT

j_call: TRBJ2-3
clone_size: .
d_call: TRBD1
v_call: TRBV7-2
cdr3_aa: CASSLVRQGPDTQYF
cdr3_nt: TGTGCCAGCAGCTTAGTAAGACAGGGACCAGATACGCAGTATTTT

j_call: TRBJ2-1
clone_size: once
d_call: .
v_call: TRBV28
cdr3_aa: CASSSPGQFLGNEQFF
cdr3_nt: TGTGCCAGCAGTTCGCCCGGACAGTTTTTGGGCAATGAGCAGTTCTTC

j_call: TRBJ1-5
clone_size: .
d_call: .
v_call: TRBV12-5
cdr3_aa: CASVPSGSGQPQHF
cdr3_nt: TGTGCTAGTGTTCCGTCCGGGTCGGGACAGCCCCAGCATTTT

j_call: TRBJ2-7
clone_size: .
d_call: .
v_call: TRBV2
cdr3_aa: CAGGGTSPYEQYF
cdr3_nt: TGTGCCGGGGGAGGGACAAGCCCCTACGAGCAGTACTTC